A single TCR beta chain is shown here with its context. The germline CDR1 and CDR2 sequences are MNHEY and SMNVEV (reference sequence). The CDR3 covers 15 residues. The ends were cut back, 6 bases at V and 0 bases at J, with 14 bases in the middle. The sample comes from a study of shared clonotypes between healthy human individuals. Clones were read by immunoSEQ multiplex PCR, and TCRdb kept only the in-frame ones, dropping some. The sample carries over 1.5 million clones, under 99% recorded once. This receptor was obtained from a man in his thirties or forties in good health. The chain uses TRBV27 and TRBJ1-2; no definite D call. Input material: naive CD4+ T cells sorted from blood. Subset specified: CD45RA+ positively selected. The CDR3 reads CASSNNLAPNYGYTF. CDR3 DNA sequence: TGTGCCAGCAGCAACAATTTAGCCCCTAACTATGGCTACACCTTC.